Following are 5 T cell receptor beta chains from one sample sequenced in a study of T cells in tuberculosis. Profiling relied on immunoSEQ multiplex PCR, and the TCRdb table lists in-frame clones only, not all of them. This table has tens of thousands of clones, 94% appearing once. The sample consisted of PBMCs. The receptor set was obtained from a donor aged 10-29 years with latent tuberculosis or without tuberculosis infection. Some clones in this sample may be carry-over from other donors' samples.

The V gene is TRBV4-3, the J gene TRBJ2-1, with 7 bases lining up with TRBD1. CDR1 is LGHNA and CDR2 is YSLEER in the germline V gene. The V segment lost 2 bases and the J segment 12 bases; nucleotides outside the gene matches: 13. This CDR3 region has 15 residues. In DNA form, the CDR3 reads TGCGCCAGCAGCCAATCTCGGACAGGCGTTCGGGGGCAGTTCTTC. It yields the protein CASSQSRTGVRGQFF.

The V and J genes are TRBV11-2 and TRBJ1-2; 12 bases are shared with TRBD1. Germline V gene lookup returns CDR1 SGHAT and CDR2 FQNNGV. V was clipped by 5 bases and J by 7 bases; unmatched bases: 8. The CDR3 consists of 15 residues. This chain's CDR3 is CASSPSGTGGFGYTF. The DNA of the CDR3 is TGTGCCAGCAGCCCTTCCGGGACAGGGGGCTTTGGCTACACCTTC.

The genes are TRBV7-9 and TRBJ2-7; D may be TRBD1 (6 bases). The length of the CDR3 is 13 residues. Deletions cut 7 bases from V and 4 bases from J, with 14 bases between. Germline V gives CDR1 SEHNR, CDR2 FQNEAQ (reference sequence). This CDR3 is CASKAPGVYEQYF. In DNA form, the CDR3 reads TGTGCCAGCAAGGCACCAGGGGTGTACGAGCAGTACTTC.

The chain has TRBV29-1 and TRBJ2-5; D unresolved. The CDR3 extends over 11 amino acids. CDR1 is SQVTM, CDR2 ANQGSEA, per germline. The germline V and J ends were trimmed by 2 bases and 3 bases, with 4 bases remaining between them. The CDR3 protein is CSVEQEETQYF. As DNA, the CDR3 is TGCAGCGTTGAACAGGAAGAGACCCAGTACTTC. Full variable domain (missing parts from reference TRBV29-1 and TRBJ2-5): SAVISQKPSRDICQRGTSLTIQCQVDSQVTMMFWYRQQPGQSLTLIATANQGSEATYESGFVIDKFPISRPNLTFSTLTVSNMSPEDSSIYLCSVEQEETQYFGPGTRLLVL.

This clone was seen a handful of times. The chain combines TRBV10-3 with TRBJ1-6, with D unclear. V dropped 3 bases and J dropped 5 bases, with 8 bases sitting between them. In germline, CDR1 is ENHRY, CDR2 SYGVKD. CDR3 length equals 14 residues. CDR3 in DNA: TGTGCCATCAGTGACCCCAGGAATAATTCACCCCTCCACTTT. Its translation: CAISDPRNNSPLHF.